The present TCR beta chain was sequenced within a study of blood T cells in healthy people across ages. Study-level points and caveats: PBMCs went unsorted, and a conclusive naive versus antigen-experienced comparison was therefore prevented. Diversity of TCR beta per million T cells declined in a roughly linear way with age.

The CDR3 contains 16 residues. Germline lookup yields CDR1 DFQATT and CDR2 SNEGSKA (reference sequence). V was clipped by 3 bases and J by 6 bases; unmatched bases: 13. Primers used in a second PCR of about 7 to 11 cycles were a sample-barcoded 5' primer and a J-beta primer mix. Each CDR3 protein gets one entry after TCRdb re-called the 5' RACE reads with MiXCR. Among some 710,000 distinct CDR3 sequences listed, about a fifth were seen once. Russia was home to the donors, healthy Caucasian individuals aged 6 to 90. No fewer than 5.5 micrograms of total RNA were isolated from every sample. As to this clonotype: Its antigen is still unknown.

The source of this sequence is a man in his 70s in good health. Sample: blood. The chain combines TRBV20-1 with TRBJ2-3; 9 bases fit TRBD2. CDR3 sequence (DNA): TGCAGTGCTAGTTTTGGGGGCGGGAGGGCGTGGGATACGCAGTATTTT. This translates into CSASFGGGRAWDTQYF.